A single sample gave rise to the 28 T cell receptor beta chains below, sequenced in a study of OX40 agonist ivuxolimab in advanced cancers. Measured with immunoSEQ multiplex PCR; TCRdb has only the in-frame clones, and not every one. Found here are tens of thousands of clones, about 80% of them singletons; the top ten hold roughly 4.2%. Source: CD4+ or CD8+ T cells sorted from blood, taken in a trial of the OX40 agonist ivuxolimab. The receptors shown here come from an adult with an advanced solid tumor such as melanoma, head and neck, liver or kidney cancer.

The chain has TRBV11-2 and TRBJ1-3; D gene uncertain. The V gene lost 5 bases and the J gene lost 4 bases, with 12 bases spanning the gap. This CDR3 is built from 14 residues. The germline V gene encodes CDR1 SGHAT and CDR2 FQNNGV. CDR3 nucleotides: TGTGCCAGCAGCCCTGGCGCCTTCGGAAACACCATATATTTT. Translating gives CASSPGAFGNTIYF.

V usage is TRBV19 and J usage is TRBJ2-5; D possibly uses TRBD1 or TRBD2 (5 bases each). Trimming cost V 4 bases and J 5 bases, with 17 bases left between them. The CDR3 loop spans 15 amino acids. Germline lookup yields CDR1 LNHDA and CDR2 SQIVND (reference sequence). The CDR3, as DNA: TGTGCCAGTAGTACACCCGGGGCCTCCCGGGAGACCCAGTACTTC. Translation gives CASSTPGASRETQYF.

The rearrangement links TRBV15 to TRBJ2-4; maybe TRBD1 (6 bases). CDR3 length equals 16 residues. The V gene's germline CDR1 is LNHNV and CDR2 YYDKDF (reference sequence). Trimming removed 3 bases from V and 1 base from J, with 13 bases in between. CDR3 coding DNA: TGTGCCACCAGCAGGGTGACTGGGGGCGCCAAAAACATTCAGTACTTC. Protein: CATSRVTGGAKNIQYF.

The V gene is TRBV6-5, the J gene TRBJ1-6, with D unclear. V shed 5 bases and J shed 6 bases, with 8 bases lying between them. CDR3 length equals 13 residues. Germline V gene data show CDR1 as MNHEY and CDR2 as SVGAGI. The CDR3 loop is CASSRRGNSPLHF. The DNA of the CDR3 is TGTGCCAGCAGTCGCCGGGGTAATTCACCCCTCCACTTT.

On this clone itself: A read error may produce the germline difference seen at one junction end. This chain links TRBV7-7 with TRBJ2-2; the match to TRBD1 covers 7 bases. Germline V gene sequence: CDR1 SSHAT, CDR2 FNYEAQ (reference sequence). The CDR3 consists of 14 residues. In DNA, the CDR3 is TGTGCTAGCAGCTCCGAAACAGGGGCCGGGGAGCTGTTTTTT. Its protein is CASSSETGAGELFF.

The chain combines TRBV5-4 with TRBJ1-2; TRBD1 might be the D (6 bases). This CDR3 has 15 amino acids. Germline V gene data show CDR1 as SGHNT and CDR2 as YYREEE (reference sequence). V was trimmed by 5 bases and J by 2 bases, leaving 16 bases between them. Here the CDR3 reads CASRIGQRSNYGYTF. Written as DNA, the CDR3 is TGTGCCAGCAGGATAGGACAGCGTTCAAACTATGGCTACACCTTC.

The chain joins TRBV4-3 to TRBJ2-7; 8 bases are shared with TRBD2. In germline, CDR1 is LGHNA, CDR2 YSLEER. The V gene end was trimmed by 0 bases and the J gene end by 7 bases; junction bases not matched to a gene: 5. The CDR3 sequence is 14 residues long. The CDR3, as DNA: TGCGCCAGCAGCCAAGATTCTCCTAGCGGGGAGCAGTACTTC. As protein: CASSQDSPSGEQYF.

The chain uses TRBV6-6 and TRBJ2-3; 10 positions agree with TRBD1. The CDR3 runs 16 residues. Germline loops: CDR1 MNHNY, CDR2 SVGAGI (reference sequence). With V trimmed by 7 bases and J by 3 bases, 10 bases remained unmatched. This CDR3 is CASTKGQGVRTDTQYF. CDR3 in DNA: TGTGCCAGCACCAAAGGACAGGGGGTAAGGACAGATACGCAGTATTTT.

J is TRBJ2-3 and V is TRBV21-1; the table's D call TRBD1 went unverified against the DNA. TRBV21-1 is a pseudogene segment. This CDR3 is 18 amino acids long. The CDR3 sequence is CASRWGTGGGTSTDTQYF. The CDR3 DNA sequence: TGTGCCAGCAGGTGGGGGACAGGAGGGGGTACTAGCACAGATACGCAGTATTTT.

This clone has more than one count but fewer than ten. The chain is built from TRBV5-6 and TRBJ1-2, with TRBD1 as a possible D gene (6 bases). V lost 1 base, J lost 2 bases, and 12 bases lay in between. CDR3 length: 15 amino acids. Germline assignment: CDR1 SGHDT and CDR2 YYEEEE. CDR3 region: CASSLRGGSNYGYTF. Written as DNA, the CDR3 is TGTGCCAGCAGCTTGCGGGGGGGCTCAAACTATGGCTACACCTTC.

The chain couples TRBV7-3 to TRBJ1-2; D perhaps matches TRBD1 (6 bases). Germline CDR1 is SGHTA and CDR2 is FQGTGA. This CDR3 comprises 13 residues. V was clipped by 5 bases and J by 5 bases, with 12 bases between them. The CDR3 nucleotides are TGTGCCAGCAGCCCATCAGGACAGTATGGCTACACCTTC. This codes for CASSPSGQYGYTF. Variable domain in full (rest from reference TRBV7-3 and TRBJ1-2): GAGVSQTPSNKVTEKGKYVELRCDPISGHTALYWYRQSLGQGPEFLIYFQGTGAADDSGLPNDRFFAVRPEGSVSTLKIQRTERGDSAVYLCASSPSGQYGYTFGSGTRLTVV.

The V gene is TRBV6-5, the J gene TRBJ1-5; 7 positions match TRBD1. The J segment lost 7 bases and the V segment lost 6 bases, leaving 9 bases of the junction unmatched. The CDR3 sequence is 14 residues long. Germline V CDR1 and CDR2: MNHEY, SVGAGI. The CDR3, as DNA: TGTGCCAGCAGGAGGGACAGCACGCCGCAGCCCCAGCATTTT. Encoded protein: CASRRDSTPQPQHF.

The genes are TRBV7-3 and TRBJ2-1; D possibly uses TRBD1 or TRBD2 (5 bases each). This CDR3 is 15 amino acids long. The V and J ends lost 5 bases and 10 bases respectively, with 21 bases between them. In germline, CDR1 is SGHTA, CDR2 FQGTGA. The CDR3 DNA is TGTGCCAGCAGCACCGGGGAGCCGGGCAAGGGGGAGCAGTTCTTC. As protein: CASSTGEPGKGEQFF.

This chain connects TRBV5-5 to TRBJ2-7; D uncertain. In germline, CDR1 is SGHKS, CDR2 YYEKEE (reference sequence). The V gene lost 4 bases and the J gene lost 0 bases, with 11 bases spanning the gap. The CDR3 runs to 14 residues. CDR3 residues: CASSQVDRSYEQYF. DNA for the CDR3: TGTGCCAGCAGCCAGGTCGACCGCTCCTACGAGCAGTACTTC.

This chain links TRBV29-1 with TRBJ2-3, with 8 bases identical to TRBD2. Germline V gene data show CDR1 as SQVTM and CDR2 as ANQGSEA. CDR3 length: 13 amino acids. V was clipped by 5 bases and J by 2 bases; unmatched bases: 3. The CDR3 DNA reads TGCAGCGTTCCGGGGGGGCCCACAGATACGCAGTATTTT. Residues: CSVPGGPTDTQYF.

The chain has TRBV7-9 and TRBJ1-2, with 8 bases lining up with TRBD1. The CDR3 loop spans 12 amino acids. Germline CDR1 SEHNR, CDR2 FQNEAQ (reference sequence). The ends lost 5 bases at V and 6 bases at J; junction bases unmatched: 2. CDR3 nucleotide sequence: TGTGCCAGCAGCGGACAGGGAAATGGCTACACCTTC. It specifies CASSGQGNGYTF. Full variable domain (outside the CDR3, taken from reference TRBV7-9 and TRBJ1-2): DTGVSQNPRHKITKRGQNVTFRCDPISEHNRLYWYRQTLGQGPEFLTYFQNEAQLEKSRLLSDRFSAERPKGSFSTLEIQRTEQGDSAMYLCASSGQGNGYTFGSGTRLTVV.

The chain recombines TRBV11-2 with TRBJ2-1; 7 positions agree with TRBD2. The CDR3 sequence is 15 residues long. In germline, CDR1 is SGHAT, CDR2 FQNNGV. V gave up 5 bases and J gave up 9 bases; unmatched junction bases: 13. CDR3 amino acids: CASSKQVGGQGEQFF. DNA of the CDR3: TGTGCCAGCAGCAAACAGGTGGGAGGGCAAGGTGAGCAGTTCTTC.

The chain has TRBV5-4 and TRBJ2-7; perhaps TRBD1 as D (7 bases). This CDR3 is built from 14 residues. With 4 bases removed from V and 1 base from J, the gap between germline ends came to 12 bases. Germline V gene data show CDR1 as SGHNT and CDR2 as YYREEE (reference sequence). The CDR3 reads CASSPQGGSYEQYF. DNA of the CDR3: TGTGCCAGCAGCCCCCAGGGGGGATCCTACGAGCAGTACTTC.

This chain connects TRBV29-1 to TRBJ1-2; D is undetermined. Trimming pared 0 bases from V and 5 bases from J, leaving 10 bases between. CDR1 and CDR2 from the germline V gene are SQVTM and ANQGSEA. This CDR3 has 13 residues. CDR3 nucleotides: TGCAGCGTTGAAGAAAGTCCGGGGTATGGCTACACCTTC. Its translation: CSVEESPGYGYTF.

This sequence joins TRBV6-6 and TRBJ1-1; perhaps TRBD1 as D (6 bases). The germline V gene encodes CDR1 MNHNY and CDR2 SVGAGI (reference sequence). The V end lost 2 bases, the J end lost 1 base, and 14 bases lay between the germline ends. This CDR3 is built from 16 residues. CDR3 in amino acids: CASSYTPGGPNTEAFF. Written as DNA, the CDR3 is TGTGCCAGCAGTTACACGCCGGGGGGCCCGAACACTGAAGCTTTCTTT.

The chain carries TRBV5-1 and TRBJ2-3; no definite D call. The CDR3 loop spans 14 amino acids. V lost 4 bases and J lost 0, with 9 bases in between. Germline CDR1 reads SGHRS; CDR2 reads YFSETQ. CDR3 coding DNA: TGCGCCAGCAGCCCCTTGATTAGCACAGATACGCAGTATTTT. Translation: CASSPLISTDTQYF.

The V gene is TRBV19, the J gene TRBJ1-2; D gene ambiguous. The CDR3 extends over 12 amino acids. Trimming removed 4 bases at V and 5 bases at J, with 8 bases between. In germline, CDR1 is LNHDA, CDR2 SQIVND (reference sequence). As DNA, the CDR3 is TGTGCCAGTAGTAAGACCCTATATGGCTACACCTTC. Translating it yields CASSKTLYGYTF. The variable domain in full, completed from reference TRBV19 and TRBJ1-2, reads DGGITQSPKYLFRKEGQNVTLSCEQNLNHDAMYWYRQDPGQGLRLIYYSQIVNDFQKGDIAEGYSVSREKKESFPLTVTSAQKNPTAFYLCASSKTLYGYTFGSGTRLTVV.

The rearrangement joins TRBV5-1 to TRBJ1-2; 7 bases match TRBD1. Germline assignment: CDR1 SGHRS and CDR2 YFSETQ. Trimming took 0 bases from V and 6 from J; bases not matched to a gene: 14. The CDR3 has 17 amino acids. CDR3 sequence reads: CASSLVGAAGGRDGYTF. The CDR3 nucleotides read TGCGCCAGCAGCTTGGTGGGCGCGGCAGGGGGAAGGGATGGCTACACCTTC.

The chain joins TRBV21-1 to TRBJ2-2; the DNA was not used to check the table's D call, TRBD2. TRBV21-1 is reported as a pseudogene. This CDR3 comprises 20 residues. CDR3 sequence: CASSILDGGAWTSAPGELFF. Here the CDR3 DNA reads TGTGCCAGCAGCATCCTTGACGGGGGCGCGTGGACTAGCGCCCCCGGGGAGCTGTTTTTT.

J is TRBJ2-7 and V is TRBV2; 8 nucleotides align to TRBD2. Germline loops: CDR1 SNHLY, CDR2 FYNNEI. CDR3 size: 13 residues. V lost 7 bases, J lost 1 base, and 3 bases stayed unmatched. The CDR3 sequence: CASTGGGSYEQYF. The CDR3 DNA sequence: TGTGCCAGCACCGGGGGGGGATCCTACGAGCAGTACTTC.

The gene calls are TRBV28 and TRBJ2-3; TRBD1 is a possible D gene (5 bases). Germline loops: CDR1 MDHEN, CDR2 SYDVKM. CDR3 length: 14 residues. Trimming stripped 3 bases from V and 0 bases from J, with 7 bases between. Here the CDR3 DNA reads TGTGCCAGCAGTTTTGACAGAAGCACAGATACGCAGTATTTT. It encodes CASSFDRSTDTQYF. Full variable domain (outside the CDR3, taken from reference TRBV28 and TRBJ2-3): DVKVTQSSRYLVKRTGEKVFLECVQDMDHENMFWYRQDPGLGLRLIYFSYDVKMKEKGDIPEGYSVSREKKERFSLILESASTNQTSMYLCASSFDRSTDTQYFGPGTRLTVL.

This chain uses TRBV7-2 with TRBJ1-2, with TRBD1 as a possible D gene (5 bases). This CDR3 region has 15 residues. The germline V and J ends were trimmed by 5 bases and 9 bases, with 22 bases remaining between them. Germline CDR1 is SGHTA and CDR2 is FQGNSA. This chain's CDR3 is CASSAGTGRDPRYTF. In DNA, the CDR3 is TGTGCCAGCAGCGCGGGTACGGGTAGGGACCCTCGCTACACCTTC.

This clone came up a few times. The V call is TRBV2, the J call TRBJ2-1; D is tentatively TRBD1 or TRBD2 (6 bases each). CDR1 is SNHLY, CDR2 FYNNEI, per germline. Trimming removed 5 bases at V and 5 bases at J, with 13 bases between. This CDR3 is 14 amino acids long. The CDR3 spells CASSWGAGNNEQFF. DNA for the CDR3: TGTGCCAGCAGTTGGGGGGCTGGGAACAATGAGCAGTTCTTC.